This section outlines one T cell receptor (beta chain) sequence together with its context. The antigen is unknown. This CDR3 has 14 amino acids. From germline, CDR1 is KGHSH and CDR2 LQKENI. Losses at the gene ends were 3 bases for V and 3 bases for J; bases not matched to a gene: 2. The sample comes from a study of shared clonotypes between healthy human individuals. Source study methods: Junction-only sequences produced by ImmunoSEQ had no quality scores, so filtering differed. Sequenced by immunoSEQ multiplex PCR; TCRdb stores in-frame clones only, minus some. Clonal size and the V and J genes are those of that table, whereas D and trimming came from the DNA. This sample has fewer than 100,000 clones; 67% occur once, and the top ten carry approximately 49%. Study observations and caveats: All-four-donor shared clonotypes had higher generation probabilities than non-shared clonotypes did.

The sequence was obtained from a man younger than 40 in good health. Sequencing input: memory CD8+ T cells sorted from blood. Subset here: CD45RO+ cells pooled with CCR7-negative TemRA cells. The chain employs TRBV18 and TRBJ2-7; 10 bases are a match to TRBD1. The DNA for the CDR3 is TGTGCCAGCTCACCGACAGGGGGCATCTACGAGCAGTACTTC. Its protein product is CASSPTGGIYEQYF.